This T cell receptor beta chain was recorded in a study of blood T cells in healthy people across ages. Findings and limits, study-wide: Correlation between TCR beta diversity and naive T cell percentage was strong.

For this clonotype: As yet, its antigen is unknown.

PCR was performed a second time for roughly 6 to 12 cycles using a sample-barcoded 5' primer and a J-beta primer mix. One entry per CDR3 protein results from TCRdb running MiXCR on the 5' RACE reads. The sample consists of 800,000 to 1,000,000 distinct CDR3 sequences, under 50% of them appearing once. The sample providers were healthy Caucasian people from Russia, aged roughly 6 to 95. The ends were cut back, 1 base at V and 4 bases at J, with 13 bases in the middle. The length of the CDR3 is 15 residues. The germline CDR1 and CDR2 sequences are SGHDN and FVKESK. The sequenced sample consisted of blood. This chain uses TRBV14 with TRBJ1-2; D possibly corresponds to TRBD1 (5 bases). This receptor was taken from a man younger than 45 in good health. The CDR3 bases are TGTGCCAGCAGCCAAGTGTCGGGGGAACTCTATGGCTACACCTTC. It encodes CASSQVSGELYGYTF. Drawing the rest from reference TRBV14 and TRBJ1-2, the complete variable domain is EAGVTQFPSHSVIEKGQTVTLRCDPISGHDNLYWYRRVMGKEIKFLLHFVKESKQDESGMPNNRFLAERTGGTYSTLKVQPAELEDSGVYFCASSQVSGELYGYTFGSGTRLTVV.